This TCR beta chain comes out of a study of cytomegalovirus exposure and HLA in healthy donors. Background on the study: Around 200 million T cells yielded 117 million unique TCR beta sequences, as an earlier analysis found.

PCR employed 60 Vbeta and 13 Jbeta primers. TCRdb's table, derived via immunoSEQ multiplex PCR, lists solely in-frame clones and lacks some. The table includes roughly 100,000 clones, over 70% detected once. CDR1 and CDR2 from the germline V gene are SGHRS and YFSETQ. This CDR3 contains 14 residues. As to this clone: One junction end disagrees with the germline gene, perhaps due to a read error.

This receptor was obtained from a man aged 18-30 years in good health and CMV-seropositive. Specimen: PBMCs. The chain uses TRBV5-1 and TRBJ2-3; D might be TRBD1 (6 bases). CDR3: CASGFRGSTDTQYF. The CDR3 region has the DNA TGCGCCAGCGGCTTCAGGGGTAGTACAGATACGCAGTATTTT. Supplemented by reference TRBV5-1 and TRBJ2-3, the full variable domain reads KAGVTQTPRYLIKTRGQQVTLSCSPISGHRSVSWYQQTPGQGLQFLFEYFSETQRNKGNFPGRFSGRQFSNSRSEMNVSTLELGDSALYLCASGFRGSTDTQYFGPGTRLTVL.